This entry is about one T cell receptor beta chain. Germline-derived CDR1 and CDR2 are SNHLY and FYNNEI. This CDR3 has 14 residues. With V trimmed by 4 bases and J by 7 bases, 2 bases remained unmatched. This sample was included in a study of shared clonotypes between healthy human individuals. CD45RO-negative cells were positively selected for CCR7, leaving out terminally differentiated effector memory CD45RA+ cells. Measured with immunoSEQ multiplex PCR; TCRdb has only the in-frame clones, and not every one. Found here are around 650,000 clones, approximately 96% of them singletons; the top ten hold 0.11%.

The receptor's source is a young woman in good health. V is TRBV2 and J is TRBJ2-1, with 12 bases lining up with TRBD2. Sequencing used naive CD8+ T cells sorted from blood. CDR3 residues: CASSGLAGVNEQFF. CDR3 sequence (DNA): TGTGCCAGCAGTGGACTAGCGGGAGTGAATGAGCAGTTCTTC.